These T cell receptor beta chains were read from a single sample in a study of shared clonotypes between healthy human individuals. Assay: immunoSEQ multiplex PCR; the TCRdb copy retains only in-frame clones and omits some. The table includes about 960,000 clones, roughly 72% detected once. Sequencing was carried out using memory CD4+ T cells sorted from blood. The receptor source for this set is a man between 18 and 35 years old in good health. Both conserved end residues are part of each CDR3. The order of the fields is CDR3 protein, V gene.

CASSQWGLNTEAFF TRBV14
CASSLGARLEQYF TRBV7-2
CAWSTSDKATGNTIYF TRBV30
CASSPYRDSGTDTQYF TRBV18
CASSLEDWTPLHF TRBV7-2
CASSPSHNSPLHF TRBV14
CASSSESGVVAFF TRBV5-1
CASSLGQGDTDTQYF TRBV5-1
CASSYFGRGDTEAFF TRBV6-6
CASSLARMGEKLFF TRBV5-1
CASSLEMSVGNIQYF TRBV27
CASSLGGTGSRLADYEQYF TRBV7-2
CASSATMANQPQHF TRBV6-5
CASSLGGGASSYEQYF TRBV5-1
CASSQDPPGRGGELFF TRBV5-1
CASSSYRGPGELFF TRBV7-2
CASSSGVYNEQFF TRBV11-3
CASSPTRGTPYEQYF TRBV19
CASSRSGSEYEQYF TRBV5-1
CASSLLPSTDTQYF TRBV21-1
CASSWPGLAKTQYF TRBV11-2
CASSLAGSQLNEKLFF TRBV7-8
CASSSNEKLFF TRBV5-6
CASSWDRVADTQYF TRBV5-1
CASTTGNTEAFF TRBV2
CASSATGYTGELFF TRBV6-4
CASSPGVGGAKETQYF TRBV11-3
CASSLGTGSSYEQYF TRBV18
CASRIDTGETQYF TRBV2
CASSLKMGSGSYNEQFF TRBV14
CASSPKSGTGPYEQYF TRBV7-9
CASSPTPGRNEQFF TRBV5-4
CALTGGTDTQYF TRBV30
CASSLDNNPTEAFF TRBV5-1
CASRGAAGELFF TRBV10-2
CASSQGAQENTIYF TRBV18
CASSLDRGENSPLHF TRBV14
CASSQTGRDEKLFF TRBV14
CASSQSRVGTEAFF TRBV5-1
CASSPNPGGHEFF TRBV18
CASSYSGGHGYTF TRBV6-5
CASSATGNQPQHF TRBV10-1
CASSPLQDRAGNTIYF TRBV18
CASSYPAEPYEQYF TRBV6-6
CASSEHRVSYGYTF TRBV6-1
CASSIEQGTYSNQPQHF TRBV19
CASSRGTYSPTEQYF TRBV5-6
CSVLLAGGPWETQYF TRBV29-1
CASSLDGGDNSPLHF TRBV7-9
CASTQGAETQYF TRBV7-9
CAGGLAGRDTQYF TRBV5-4
CASSSDGVGYEQYF TRBV5-5
CASSEWRGEKLFF TRBV6-1
CASSGQGGNEPQHF TRBV9
CASSFNYGYTF TRBV11-2
CASSLPDRGEQYF TRBV28